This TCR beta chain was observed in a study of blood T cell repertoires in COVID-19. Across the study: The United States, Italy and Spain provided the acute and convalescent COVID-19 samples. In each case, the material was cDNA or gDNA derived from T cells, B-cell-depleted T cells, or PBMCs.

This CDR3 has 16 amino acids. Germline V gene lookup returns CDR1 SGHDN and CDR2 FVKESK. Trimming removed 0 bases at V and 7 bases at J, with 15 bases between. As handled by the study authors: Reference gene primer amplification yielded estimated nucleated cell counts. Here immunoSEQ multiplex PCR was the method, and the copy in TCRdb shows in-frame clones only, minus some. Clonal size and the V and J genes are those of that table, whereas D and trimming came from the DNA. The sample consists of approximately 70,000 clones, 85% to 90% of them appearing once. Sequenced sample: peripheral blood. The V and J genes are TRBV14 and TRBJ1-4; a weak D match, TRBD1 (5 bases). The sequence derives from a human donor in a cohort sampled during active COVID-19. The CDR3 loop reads CASSQEAGAVGEKLFF. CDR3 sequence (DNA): TGTGCCAGCAGCCAAGAGGCTGGGGCTGTCGGTGAAAAACTGTTTTTT. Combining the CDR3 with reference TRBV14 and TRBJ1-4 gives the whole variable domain EAGVTQFPSHSVIEKGQTVTLRCDPISGHDNLYWYRRVMGKEIKFLLHFVKESKQDESGMPNNRFLAERTGGTYSTLKVQPAELEDSGVYFCASSQEAGAVGEKLFFGSGTQLSVL.